A single sample is the source of the 30 T cell receptor beta chains below, sequenced in a study of blood T cell repertoires in COVID-19. Assay: immunoSEQ multiplex PCR; the TCRdb copy retains only in-frame clones and omits some. Here the sample spans roughly 230,000 clones, around 80% being singletons. The specimen sequenced was peripheral blood. Receptor source: a man aged 40-55 years with acute or convalescent COVID-19.

CDR3 bases: TGTGCCAGTAGTATGATACAGGGTCCGACCATTCAGTACTTC. Amino acids: CASSMIQGPTIQYF. The chain uses TRBV19 and TRBJ2-4; TRBD1 might be the D (6 bases). CDR3 length: 14 residues. V gave up 3 bases and J gave up 9 bases, with 15 bases separating them. The V gene's germline CDR1 is LNHDA and CDR2 SQIVND (reference sequence).

The chain has TRBV6-6 and TRBJ2-1, with 9 bases aligning to TRBD2. The CDR3 loop spans 15 amino acids. Trimming removed 7 bases from V and 0 bases from J; junction bases left unmatched: 4. CDR1 is MNHNY and CDR2 is SVGAGI in the germline V gene (reference sequence). CDR3 bases: TGTGCCAGCACCAGGACTAGCGCCTCCTACAATGAGCAGTTCTTC. It is translated as CASTRTSASYNEQFF.

This clone occurred once. The V call is TRBV7-2, the J call TRBJ2-1, with D possibly TRBD2 on 6 matching bases. This CDR3 contains 15 residues. Trimming took off 1 base at V and 9 bases at J, with 16 bases between the two ends. Germline CDR1 SGHTA, CDR2 FQGNSA. The CDR3 bases are TGTGCCAGCAGCTTAGTAACTAGCTTAACTCGTGAGCAGTTCTTC. Its protein product is CASSLVTSLTREQFF.

This rearrangement joins TRBV19 to TRBJ1-2; a weak D match, TRBD1 (6 bases). The CDR3 is made up of 12 amino acids. V dropped 5 bases and J dropped 8 bases, with 12 bases sitting between them. Looked up from germline, CDR1 is LNHDA and CDR2 is SQIVND (reference sequence). The CDR3 DNA follows: TGTGCCAGTAGTGACCAGGGGCGGGGCTACACCTTC. The encoded protein is CASSDQGRGYTF.

The gene calls are TRBV20-1 and TRBJ2-3; 10 bases are a match to TRBD2. J gave up 2 bases and V 3 bases, and 8 bases lay outside the gene matches. The CDR3 covers 16 residues. The germline V gene encodes CDR1 DFQATT and CDR2 SNEGSKA (reference sequence). CDR3 sequence reads: CSASTPGTSDTDTQYF. In DNA form, the CDR3 reads TGCAGTGCTAGTACCCCGGGGACTAGCGACACAGATACGCAGTATTTT.

This chain joins TRBV5-8 and TRBJ2-7, with D perhaps TRBD2 (6 bases). Trimming took off 3 bases at V and 3 bases at J, with 16 bases between the two ends. CDR1 and CDR2 from the germline V gene are SGHTS and YDEGEE. CDR3 length equals 15 residues. CDR3 in amino acids: CASSSAGDSGYEQYF. In nucleotides, the CDR3 is TGTGCCAGCAGCTCGGCTGGGGACTCCGGCTACGAGCAGTACTTC.

V and J are TRBV9 and TRBJ1-2; D gene unclear. Germline V gene lookup returns CDR1 SGDLS and CDR2 YYNGEE. This CDR3 region has 16 residues. Trimming took off 4 bases at V and 4 bases at J, with 20 bases between the two ends. The DNA of the CDR3 is TGTGCCAGCAGCCCAGAGCTACGCAGGCCAATCTATGGCTACACCTTC. It yields the protein CASSPELRRPIYGYTF.

The rearrangement links TRBV2 to TRBJ2-1; D not resolved. The CDR3 consists of 13 residues. Trimming cost V 2 bases and J 8 bases, with 10 bases left between them. The germline CDR1 and CDR2 sequences are SNHLY and FYNNEI. In DNA form, the CDR3 reads TGTGCCAGCAGTGAATTCCCTAGTCATGAGCAGTTCTTC. Translation gives CASSEFPSHEQFF.

The chain recombines TRBV10-3 with TRBJ1-1; TRBD1 matches at 9 bases. Germline loops: CDR1 ENHRY, CDR2 SYGVKD. Trimming cost V 2 bases and J 12 bases; bases outside gene matches: 7. This CDR3 contains 13 residues. This chain's CDR3 is CAISEKLDRGTFF. The CDR3 nucleotides are TGTGCCATCAGTGAGAAGCTGGACAGGGGAACTTTCTTT.

The gene calls are TRBV5-6 and TRBJ1-1; D unresolved. V was clipped by 4 bases and J by 2 bases, with 9 bases between them. Germline V gene data show CDR1 as SGHDT and CDR2 as YYEEEE. The CDR3 has 13 amino acids. The CDR3 bases are TGTGCCAGCAGCCTACAGTCTAACACTGAAGCTTTCTTT. Its protein product is CASSLQSNTEAFF.

The genes are TRBV5-1 and TRBJ1-2; 7 bases agree with TRBD1. CDR3 length equals 13 residues. Trimming cost V 5 bases and J 3 bases; bases outside gene matches: 4. Per the germline V gene, CDR1 is SGHRS and CDR2 is YFSETQ. This CDR3 is CASREGGDYGYTF. CDR3 sequence (DNA): TGCGCCAGCAGGGAAGGGGGCGACTATGGCTACACCTTC.

The rearrangement joins TRBV6-6 to TRBJ1-1; 8 positions agree with TRBD1. This CDR3 is 19 amino acids long. The germline V gene encodes CDR1 MNHNY and CDR2 SVGAGI (reference sequence). After removal of 5 bases from V and 0 bases from J, the junction contained 17 bases not matched to a gene. The CDR3 coding sequence is TGTGCCAGCAGTCGTCTACCTAGGACAGGGTTAAACCTGAACACTGAAGCTTTCTTT. Protein: CASSRLPRTGLNLNTEAFF.

This rearrangement joins TRBV20-1 to TRBJ2-6; D call uncertain. CDR1 and CDR2 from the germline V gene are DFQATT and SNEGSKA (reference sequence). V was shortened by 3 bases and J by 2 bases, with 14 bases between the two germline ends. The CDR3 sequence is 16 residues long. CDR3 bases: TGCAGTGCTAGTGGTAGTTACTTGGCTGGGGCCAACGTCCTGACTTTC. Its protein product is CSASGSYLAGANVLTF.

The chain uses TRBV7-2 and TRBJ2-6; TRBD2 might be the D (5 bases). The CDR3 totals 16 residues. Germline V gene sequence: CDR1 SGHTA, CDR2 FQGNSA. Deletions cut 1 base from V and 2 bases from J, with 9 bases between. CDR3 nucleotides: TGTGCCAGCAGCTTAGGGTCCGGGACTGGGGCCAACGTCCTGACTTTC. Translating gives CASSLGSGTGANVLTF.

This rearrangement joins TRBV10-3 to TRBJ2-6; TRBD1 matches 9 bases. V lost 6 bases and J lost 0; bases outside the gene matches: 12. The CDR3 has 19 residues. Germline loops: CDR1 ENHRY, CDR2 SYGVKD. CDR3 loop: CAISQTSGTGSSGANVLTF. The CDR3 DNA is TGTGCCATCAGCCAGACCTCCGGGACAGGGAGCTCTGGGGCCAACGTCCTGACTTTC.

This clone was observed a few times. The CDR3 here is CASSTTPTGSGGQPQHF. The CDR3 DNA reads as TGTGCCAGTAGTACAACCCCGACAGGGTCCGGCGGACAGCCCCAGCATTTT. The chain links TRBV19 to TRBJ1-5; 7 nucleotides line up with TRBD1. The CDR3 contains 17 residues. Losses at the gene ends were 4 bases for V and 7 bases for J; bases not matched to a gene: 16. Germline loops: CDR1 LNHDA, CDR2 SQIVND (reference sequence).

The V and J genes are TRBV6-5 and TRBJ1-5, with a tentative D call TRBD1 (6 bases). The CDR3 totals 14 residues. V lost 6 bases and J 2 bases, leaving 11 bases between the germline ends. Germline assignment: CDR1 MNHEY and CDR2 SVGAGI. In nucleotides, the CDR3 is TGTGCCAGCAGGAAGGGACACCGCAATCAGCCCCAGCATTTT. Protein: CASRKGHRNQPQHF.

J is TRBJ2-3 and V is TRBV7-9; 7 bases map to TRBD1. This CDR3 contains 16 residues. Unmatched junction bases numbered 15, after V lost 7 bases and J lost 5 bases. CDR1 and CDR2 (germline): SEHNR, FQNEAQ (reference sequence). The DNA for the CDR3 is TGTGCCAGCATCCCCGGACCGGGACAGCTTTTAGATACGCAGTATTTT. Encoded protein: CASIPGPGQLLDTQYF.

The chain employs TRBV7-7 and TRBJ2-2, with TRBD2 identical over 10 bases. This CDR3 contains 14 residues. J gave up 7 bases and V 5 bases, and 4 bases lay outside the gene matches. Germline V gene lookup returns CDR1 SSHAT and CDR2 FNYEAQ (reference sequence). The CDR3 loop reads CASSTAGGVGELFF. The CDR3 DNA is TGTGCCAGCAGCACAGCGGGAGGGGTCGGGGAGCTGTTTTTT. Complete variable domain (other parts from reference TRBV7-7 and TRBJ2-2): GAGVSQSPRYKVTKRGQDVTLRCDPISSHATLYWYQQALGQGPEFLTYFNYEAQPDKSGLPSDRFSAERPEGSISTLTIQRTEQRDSAMYRCASSTAGGVGELFFGEGSRLTVL.

This clone was observed a few times. The rearrangement joins TRBV7-3 to TRBJ2-7; no firm D call. V dropped 1 base and J dropped 6 bases, with 10 bases sitting between them. Germline loops: CDR1 SGHTA, CDR2 FQGTGA. The CDR3 sequence is 13 residues long. The CDR3 DNA reads as TGTGCCAGCAGCTTAAAGACTTCCGGCGAGCAGTACTTC. It translates to CASSLKTSGEQYF.

The chain couples TRBV19 to TRBJ1-6; D is perhaps TRBD1 (5 bases). The V gene's germline CDR1 is LNHDA and CDR2 SQIVND (reference sequence). This CDR3 comprises 15 residues. Between the trimmed V and J ends, which lost 4 bases and 7 bases, there was a span of 14 bases. The chain's CDR3 is CASSSRQGGNSPLHF. The CDR3 nucleotides read TGTGCCAGTAGTAGTCGGCAGGGTGGGAATTCACCCCTCCACTTT.

This clone was found once. The chain is built from TRBV6-5 and TRBJ1-2; TRBD1 matches at 9 bases. The CDR3 is 13 amino acids. The germline gives CDR1 MNHEY, CDR2 SVGAGI. V gave up 7 bases and J gave up 8 bases; unmatched junction bases: 8. The CDR3, as DNA: TGTGCCAGCAATTCAGGGACAGGGCAAGGCTACACCTTC. This encodes CASNSGTGQGYTF.

In this sample, this clone turned up once. The gene calls are TRBV7-9 and TRBJ2-1; 13 nucleotides match TRBD2. Looked up from germline, CDR1 is SEHNR and CDR2 is FQNEAQ (reference sequence). With V trimmed by 5 bases and J by 6 bases, 10 bases remained unmatched. The CDR3 loop spans 17 amino acids. In DNA form, the CDR3 reads TGTGCCAGCAGCGGCGGACTAGCGGGAGAGGGGGGCAATGAGCAGTTCTTC. Its protein product is CASSGGLAGEGGNEQFF.

This chain links TRBV19 with TRBJ2-1; TRBD2 matches 9 bases. V gave up 6 bases and J gave up 3 bases; unmatched junction bases: 9. The CDR3 spans 16 residues. CDR1 is LNHDA and CDR2 is SQIVND in the germline V gene (reference sequence). In DNA form, the CDR3 reads TGTGCCAGTAGAGCTAAGCTAGCGGGAAACTACAATGAGCAGTTCTTC. It is translated as CASRAKLAGNYNEQFF.

J is TRBJ1-2 and V is TRBV29-1; tentatively, D is TRBD1 (6 bases). This CDR3 contains 13 residues. Trimming stripped 7 bases from V and 4 bases from J, with 16 bases between. Germline CDR1 reads SQVTM; CDR2 reads ANQGSEA. The CDR3 DNA sequence: TGCAGCGAATACAGGGTAACGGGCTATGGCTACACCTTC. It yields the protein CSEYRVTGYGYTF.

The chain links TRBV19 to TRBJ2-7, with 8 bases that match TRBD2. The germline V gene has CDR1 LNHDA and CDR2 SQIVND (reference sequence). The CDR3 is made up of 14 amino acids. V was pared by 2 bases and J by 3 bases, with 3 bases of the junction left unmatched. CDR3 sequence reads: CASSIREGLYEQYF. CDR3 coding DNA: TGTGCCAGTAGTATACGGGAGGGCCTCTACGAGCAGTACTTC.

The rearrangement joins TRBV12-5 to TRBJ1-1; D might be TRBD1 (5 bases). The ends were cut back, 0 bases at V and 3 bases at J, with 14 bases in the middle. In germline, CDR1 is LGHNT, CDR2 FRNRAP. The CDR3 covers 16 residues. The CDR3 DNA follows: TGTGCTAGTGGTTTGGTAATCGCGGGGCCGGACACTGAAGCTTTCTTT. Translating gives CASGLVIAGPDTEAFF. Looking up the rest from reference TRBV12-5 and TRBJ1-1 gives the full variable domain: DARVTQTPRHKVTEMGQEVTMRCQPILGHNTVFWYRQTMMQGLELLAYFRNRAPLDDSGMPKDRFSAEMPDATLATLKIQPSEPRDSAVYFCASGLVIAGPDTEAFFGQGTRLTVV.

The rearrangement uses TRBV18 and TRBJ1-1; no firm D call. Germline loops: CDR1 KGHSH, CDR2 LQKENI. CDR3 size: 13 residues. Trimming removed 0 bases from V and 1 base from J, with 3 bases in between. CDR3 DNA sequence: TGTGCCAGCTCACCACCGGCGAACACTGAAGCTTTCTTT. Its translation is CASSPPANTEAFF.

The rearrangement uses TRBV7-8 and TRBJ2-1; tentative D call: TRBD2 (6 bases). The V end was cut by 3 bases, the J end by 10 bases, with 7 bases between. Germline V lookup: CDR1 SGHVS, CDR2 FQNEAQ. This CDR3 region has 11 residues. CDR3: CASSLAGEQFF. CDR3 DNA: TGTGCCAGCAGCTTGGCGGGAGAGCAGTTCTTC.

Turning to this clone: The junction differs from germline at one of its ends, possibly a read error. The rearrangement joins TRBV30 to TRBJ1-2; D gene ambiguous. This CDR3 has 11 residues. The V gene's germline CDR1 is GTSNPN and CDR2 SVGIG (reference sequence). The CDR3 here is CAWSNGARRAF. The CDR3 DNA follows: TGTGCCTGGAGTAATGGAGCCCGGCGGGCCTTC.